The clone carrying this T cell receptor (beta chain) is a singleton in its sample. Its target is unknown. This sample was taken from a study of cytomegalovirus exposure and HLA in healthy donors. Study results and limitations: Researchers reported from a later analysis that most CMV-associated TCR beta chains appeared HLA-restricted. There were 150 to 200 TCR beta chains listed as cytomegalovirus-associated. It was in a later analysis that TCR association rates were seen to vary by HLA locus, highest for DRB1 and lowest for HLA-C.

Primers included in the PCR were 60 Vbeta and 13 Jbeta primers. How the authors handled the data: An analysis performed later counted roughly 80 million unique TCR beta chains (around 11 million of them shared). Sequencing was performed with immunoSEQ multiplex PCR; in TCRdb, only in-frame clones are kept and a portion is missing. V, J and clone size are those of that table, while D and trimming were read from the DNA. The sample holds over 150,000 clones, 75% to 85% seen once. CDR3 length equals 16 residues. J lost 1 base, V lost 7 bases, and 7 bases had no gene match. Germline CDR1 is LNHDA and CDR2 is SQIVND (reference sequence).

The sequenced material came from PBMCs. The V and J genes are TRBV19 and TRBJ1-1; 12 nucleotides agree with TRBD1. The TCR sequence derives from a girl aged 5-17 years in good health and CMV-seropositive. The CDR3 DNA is TGTGCCAGTAAGGTGGGGACAGGGGGCTGGAACACTGAAGCTTTCTTT. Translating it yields CASKVGTGGWNTEAFF.